This section outlines one T cell receptor beta chain sequence together with its context. Its antigen is undetermined. Using immunoSEQ multiplex PCR, the repertoire was profiled, and TCRdb retains in-frame clones only, with some absent. Of 74,000 or so clones listed, roughly 84% are singletons. The sample belongs to a study of T cell responses to AZD1222 COVID-19 vaccine. Germline V gene data show CDR1 as MNHEY and CDR2 as SMNVEV (reference sequence). The CDR3 has 14 amino acids. The V gene lost 6 bases and the J gene lost 7 bases, with 16 bases spanning the gap. Findings of the study overall: Repertoires were sampled only after the peak T cell response. Following two doses of AZD1222, Spike-specific TCR breadth and depth rose. Donor demographics were predominantly white British with a female majority; clonal diversity may be underestimated.

The clonotype comes from an adult in good health. The sample was peripheral blood, taken on day 0 of AZD1222 vaccination. V is TRBV27 and J is TRBJ1-5; a possible D gene is TRBD1 (5 bases). The CDR3 sequence is CASRQGGEGQPQHF. CDR3 nucleotides: TGTGCCAGCAGGCAGGGAGGGGAGGGACAGCCCCAGCATTTT.